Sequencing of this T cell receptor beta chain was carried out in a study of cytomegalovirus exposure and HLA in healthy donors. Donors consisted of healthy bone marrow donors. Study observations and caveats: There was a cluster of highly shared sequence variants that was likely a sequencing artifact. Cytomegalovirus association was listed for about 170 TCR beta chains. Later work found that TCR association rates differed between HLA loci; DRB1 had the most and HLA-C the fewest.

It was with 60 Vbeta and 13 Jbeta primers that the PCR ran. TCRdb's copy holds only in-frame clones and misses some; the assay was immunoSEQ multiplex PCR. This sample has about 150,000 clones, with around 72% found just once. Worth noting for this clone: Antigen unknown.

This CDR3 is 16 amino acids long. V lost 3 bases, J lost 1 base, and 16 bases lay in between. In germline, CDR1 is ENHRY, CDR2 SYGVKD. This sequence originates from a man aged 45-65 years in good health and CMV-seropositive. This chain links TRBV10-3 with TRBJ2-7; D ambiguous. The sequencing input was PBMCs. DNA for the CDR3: TGTGCCATCAGTGATGCCTCTGGGCAAGTTTCCTACGAGCAGTACTTC. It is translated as CAISDASGQVSYEQYF.